This T cell receptor beta chain was identified during a study of blood T cells in healthy people across ages. Study-level results: Getting older went along with TCR beta diversity per million T cells dropping roughly linearly. Aged donors had fewer naive CD4+ cells and lower diversity than long-lived donors. Underestimates were what the diversity estimates from one million T cells were considered to be.

Points on this clonotype: Its cognate antigen is unknown.

The CDR3 has 17 residues. With 3 bases removed from V and 4 bases from J, the gap between germline ends came to 20 bases. It was with a sample-barcoded 5' primer and a J-beta primer mix that a second PCR of roughly 6 to 12 cycles was run. From each sample, at least 2.5 million paired-end reads containing CDR3 were obtained. Using its own MiXCR run on the 5' RACE reads, TCRdb lists one record per CDR3 protein. This sample carries about 1.4 million distinct CDR3 sequences, approximately 59% of them seen once, and the ten largest clones take more than 6%. The source material was blood. V usage is TRBV12-3 or TRBV12-4 and J usage is TRBJ2-3, with D possibly TRBD1 on 5 matching bases. This TCR was sampled from a man between 18 and 35 years old in good health. DNA of the CDR3: TGTGCCAGCAGTTTTCAGGGCGGAGCCACACTTGCAGATACGCAGTATTTT. Its translation: CASSFQGGATLADTQYF.